The rows below give T cell receptor beta chains drawn from one sample of a study of blood T cell repertoires in COVID-19. Clones were sequenced by immunoSEQ multiplex PCR, and TCRdb holds only the in-frame ones, with some missing. The profile covers about 150,000 clones, with roughly 84% appearing a single time and 8% to 9% taken by the ten largest. Sequencing was performed on peripheral blood. The origin of the receptors is a man aged 25-45 years with COVID-19, enrolled during active disease. Both conserved end residues are part of each CDR3. D genes are given only for firm matches. Part of the rows lack a size; the others show once, few, many or a class for expanded clones.

D gene: TRBD1; clone size: NA; J gene: TRBJ2-5; V gene: TRBV27; CDR3 DNA: TGTGCCAGCAGTTTAGGCGGGACAGGAGAACAAGAGACCCAGTACTTC; CDR3 protein: CASSLGGTGEQETQYF
D gene: TRBD1; clone size: NA; J gene: TRBJ1-2; V gene: TRBV14; CDR3 DNA: TGTGCCAGCAGCCAATACCAGGGGGCGCGACGTGATGGCTACACCTTC; CDR3 protein: CASSQYQGARRDGYTF
D gene: TRBD2; clone size: NA; J gene: TRBJ2-7; V gene: TRBV5-1; CDR3 DNA: TGCGCCAGCAGCTTGACTAGCGGGAAGTCCTACGAGCAGTACTTC; CDR3 protein: CASSLTSGKSYEQYF
D gene: NA; clone size: NA; J gene: TRBJ2-7; V gene: TRBV27; CDR3 DNA: TGTGCCAGCAGCCAAACAGGGTCAGGCTACGAGCAGTACTTC; CDR3 protein: CASSQTGSGYEQYF
D gene: TRBD2; clone size: NA; J gene: TRBJ2-2; V gene: TRBV2; CDR3 DNA: TGTGCCAGCAGTGTTAGCGGGAGGGCTAACACCGGGGAGCTGTTTTTT; CDR3 protein: CASSVSGRANTGELFF
D gene: NA; clone size: NA; J gene: TRBJ1-1; V gene: TRBV4-1; CDR3 DNA: TGCGCCAGCAGCCAAGGCCCACAAGAAGGGGTCGCGTTCTTT; CDR3 protein: CASSQGPQEGVAFF
D gene: TRBD1; clone size: NA; J gene: TRBJ2-7; V gene: TRBV6-5; CDR3 DNA: TGTGCCAGCAGTTACTCACAGGGGGCGCGGGAGCAGTACTTC; CDR3 protein: CASSYSQGAREQYF
D gene: TRBD1; clone size: NA; J gene: TRBJ1-4; V gene: TRBV6-5; CDR3 DNA: TGTGCCAGCAGTACATTACAGGGGGCAGATGAAAAACTGTTTTTT; CDR3 protein: CASSTLQGADEKLFF
D gene: TRBD1; clone size: NA; J gene: TRBJ1-6; V gene: TRBV28; CDR3 DNA: TGTGCCAGCAGTTTTGGACAGGGGACTTCACCCCTCCACTTT; CDR3 protein: CASSFGQGTSPLHF
D gene: NA; clone size: NA; J gene: TRBJ1-4; V gene: TRBV10-3; CDR3 DNA: TGTGCCACCCCCCCCCGGAGGCAAAAACTGTTTTTT; CDR3 protein: CATPPRRQKLFF
D gene: TRBD1; clone size: NA; J gene: TRBJ2-4; V gene: TRBV5-1; CDR3 DNA: TGCGCCAGCAGCATCGGGACAGGCCTAGCCAAAAACATTCAGTACTTC; CDR3 protein: CASSIGTGLAKNIQYF
D gene: TRBD2; clone size: NA; J gene: TRBJ2-1; V gene: TRBV3-1/TRBV3-2; CDR3 DNA: TGTGCCAGCAGCCAATTTGTGACTAGCGGGAGAGATGAGCAGTTCTTC; CDR3 protein: CASSQFVTSGRDEQFF
D gene: TRBD1; clone size: many; J gene: TRBJ1-2; V gene: TRBV18; CDR3 DNA: TGTGCCAGCTCACCACCCGGGGGACAGAACAACTATGGCTACACCTTC; CDR3 protein: CASSPPGGQNNYGYTF
D gene: TRBD1; clone size: few; J gene: TRBJ2-2; V gene: TRBV7-6; CDR3 DNA: TGTGCCAGCAGCGACCGGGACAGATACACCGGGGAGCTGTTTTTT; CDR3 protein: CASSDRDRYTGELFF
D gene: TRBD1; clone size: NA; J gene: TRBJ1-1; V gene: TRBV2; CDR3 DNA: TGTGCCAGCAGTGAAACAGGGGGGTCTAACACTGAAGCTTTCTTT; CDR3 protein: CASSETGGSNTEAFF
D gene: TRBD1; clone size: NA; J gene: TRBJ2-7; V gene: TRBV10-2; CDR3 DNA: TGCGCCAGCAGTCCGGGACAGATCTACGAGCAGTACTTC; CDR3 protein: CASSPGQIYEQYF
D gene: NA; clone size: NA; J gene: TRBJ1-5; V gene: TRBV5-6; CDR3 DNA: TGTGCCAGCAGCTTTCGGGGGGGTAGACAGCCCCAGCATTTT; CDR3 protein: CASSFRGGRQPQHF
D gene: TRBD1; clone size: NA; J gene: TRBJ2-1; V gene: TRBV15; CDR3 DNA: TGTGCCACAGGCGGCCGGGACAGGGGATACAATGAGCAGTTCTTC; CDR3 protein: CATGGRDRGYNEQFF
D gene: NA; clone size: NA; J gene: TRBJ2-5; V gene: TRBV6-5; CDR3 DNA: TGTGCCAGCAGCGGACAGAGCCAAGAGACCCAGTACTTC; CDR3 protein: CASSGQSQETQYF
D gene: TRBD1; clone size: NA; J gene: TRBJ1-5; V gene: TRBV19; CDR3 DNA: TGTGCCAGTATCGACAGGGTTGGCAATCAGCCCCAGCATTTT; CDR3 protein: CASIDRVGNQPQHF
D gene: TRBD1; clone size: once; J gene: TRBJ1-1; V gene: TRBV5-6; CDR3 DNA: TGTGCCAGCAGGATCGGACAGGTGAGGACTGAAGCTTTCTTT; CDR3 protein: CASRIGQVRTEAFF
D gene: NA; clone size: NA; J gene: TRBJ1-4; V gene: TRBV19; CDR3 DNA: TGTGCCAGCACGTCCGGCGAGGCAGCAACTAATGAAAAACTGTTTTTT; CDR3 protein: CASTSGEAATNEKLFF
D gene: NA; clone size: NA; J gene: TRBJ2-1; V gene: TRBV6-5; CDR3 DNA: TGTGCCAGCGGGGACACCATTTACAATGAGCAGTTCTTC; CDR3 protein: CASGDTIYNEQFF
D gene: NA; clone size: few; J gene: TRBJ1-1; V gene: TRBV29-1; CDR3 DNA: TGCAGCGCCCTTTTGGGAGGGGGCACTGAAGCTTTCTTT; CDR3 protein: CSALLGGGTEAFF
D gene: TRBD1; clone size: NA; J gene: TRBJ2-2; V gene: TRBV27; CDR3 DNA: TGTGCCAGCAGTTTGGGCGGGACAGGCCTCGGGGAGCTGTTTTTT; CDR3 protein: CASSLGGTGLGELFF
D gene: NA; clone size: NA; J gene: TRBJ2-7; V gene: TRBV13; CDR3 DNA: TGTGCCAGCAGCCCCCCTGGGCAGGGTTCCAACGAGCAGTACTTC; CDR3 protein: CASSPPGQGSNEQYF
D gene: NA; clone size: few; J gene: TRBJ1-3; V gene: TRBV6-5; CDR3 DNA: TGTGCCAGCAGTTACTCTGCGTTTGGAAACACCATATATTTT; CDR3 protein: CASSYSAFGNTIYF
D gene: NA; clone size: NA; J gene: TRBJ1-5; V gene: TRBV28; CDR3 DNA: TGTGCCAGCAACCCGGGGGGGATTAATAGCAATCAGCCCCAGCATTTT; CDR3 protein: CASNPGGINSNQPQHF
D gene: TRBD2; clone size: NA; J gene: TRBJ2-5; V gene: TRBV10-3; CDR3 DNA: TGTGCCATCAGTGGCGGGAGGGGGGAGACCCAGTACTTC; CDR3 protein: CAISGGRGETQYF
D gene: TRBD2; clone size: NA; J gene: TRBJ2-3; V gene: TRBV15; CDR3 DNA: TGTGCCACCAGCAGAGACCGACTAGCGGGAGGTAGGACAGATACGCAGTATTTT; CDR3 protein: CATSRDRLAGGRTDTQYF
D gene: NA; clone size: NA; J gene: TRBJ2-5; V gene: TRBV24-1; CDR3 DNA: TGTGCCACCAGTAGTGCTAGCAGGCTGGAGACCCAGTACTTC; CDR3 protein: CATSSASRLETQYF
D gene: NA; clone size: NA; J gene: TRBJ1-2; V gene: TRBV28; CDR3 DNA: TGTGCCAGCAGTTTAGGGGGGAGGGGGGGCTACACCTTC; CDR3 protein: CASSLGGRGGYTF
D gene: TRBD2; clone size: NA; J gene: TRBJ2-1; V gene: TRBV11-3; CDR3 DNA: TGTGCCAGCAGCTTAGAGGGGACTAGCGGTAACAATGAGCAGTTCTTC; CDR3 protein: CASSLEGTSGNNEQFF
D gene: TRBD2; clone size: NA; J gene: TRBJ2-5; V gene: TRBV10-3; CDR3 DNA: TGTGCCATCAGAGTAGCGGGGCAAGAGACCCAGTACTTC; CDR3 protein: CAIRVAGQETQYF
D gene: TRBD2; clone size: few; J gene: TRBJ2-1; V gene: TRBV6-2/TRBV6-3; CDR3 DNA: TGTGCCAGCAGTTACCGCGGGGGTTACAATGAGCAGTTCTTC; CDR3 protein: CASSYRGGYNEQFF
D gene: NA; clone size: few; J gene: TRBJ2-3; V gene: TRBV19; CDR3 DNA: TGTGCCAGTAGTAGGACAGTTCGGGGCACAGATACGCAGTATTTT; CDR3 protein: CASSRTVRGTDTQYF
D gene: TRBD2; clone size: NA; J gene: TRBJ2-5; V gene: TRBV10-3; CDR3 DNA: TGTGCCATCAGTCGGGAGGGCGGGGAGACCCAGTACTTC; CDR3 protein: CAISREGGETQYF
D gene: NA; clone size: NA; J gene: TRBJ1-5; V gene: TRBV9; CDR3 DNA: TGTGCCAGCAGCGGAACAGTTAGCAATCAGCCCCAGCATTTT; CDR3 protein: CASSGTVSNQPQHF
D gene: TRBD1; clone size: NA; J gene: TRBJ1-4; V gene: TRBV6-6; CDR3 DNA: TGTGCCAGCAGTTGGGGACAGGGATCCAAACTGTTTTTT; CDR3 protein: CASSWGQGSKLFF
D gene: NA; clone size: NA; J gene: TRBJ1-3; V gene: TRBV5-1; CDR3 DNA: TGCGCCAGCAGCTTGGATACGGGGACTGGAAACACCATATATTTT; CDR3 protein: CASSLDTGTGNTIYF
D gene: TRBD2; clone size: few; J gene: TRBJ2-7; V gene: TRBV28; CDR3 DNA: TGTGCCAGCAGTTTTCCCACCCTCTTAACTAGCGGGCTAACCTACGAGCAGTACTTC; CDR3 protein: CASSFPTLLTSGLTYEQYF
D gene: NA; clone size: NA; J gene: TRBJ2-5; V gene: TRBV6-5; CDR3 DNA: TGTGCCAGCAGTTATCAGGCAAAAGAGACCCAGTACTTC; CDR3 protein: CASSYQAKETQYF
D gene: NA; clone size: NA; J gene: TRBJ2-3; V gene: TRBV28; CDR3 DNA: TGTGCCAGCTGGGAGTCGGACACAGATACGCAGTATTTT; CDR3 protein: CASWESDTDTQYF
D gene: TRBD1; clone size: NA; J gene: TRBJ1-1; V gene: TRBV27; CDR3 DNA: TGTGCCAGCAGTTTATCGTCGACAGGGGACACTGAAGCTTTCTTT; CDR3 protein: CASSLSSTGDTEAFF
D gene: NA; clone size: NA; J gene: TRBJ2-6; V gene: TRBV2; CDR3 DNA: TGTGCCAGCAGAATAAGAGCTGGGGCCAACGTCCTGACTTTC; CDR3 protein: CASRIRAGANVLTF
D gene: NA; clone size: NA; J gene: TRBJ1-1; V gene: TRBV19; CDR3 DNA: TGTGCCAGTAGGCGCGGGGGGGAGGCTGAAGCTTTCTTT; CDR3 protein: CASRRGGEAEAFF
D gene: TRBD2; clone size: NA; J gene: TRBJ2-3; V gene: TRBV5-6; CDR3 DNA: TGTGCCAGCAGCCAAACCGCGGGAGGGATGGCAGATACGCAGTATTTT; CDR3 protein: CASSQTAGGMADTQYF
D gene: NA; clone size: once; J gene: TRBJ2-7; V gene: TRBV19; CDR3 DNA: TGTGCCAGTAGTCTTTCCCTAGCGTCAAGAGCCTACGAGCAGTACTTC; CDR3 protein: CASSLSLASRAYEQYF
D gene: NA; clone size: once; J gene: TRBJ1-1; V gene: TRBV5-1; CDR3 DNA: TGCGCCAGCAGCGCCTCCTGGGGGGGGAACACTGAAGCTTTCTTT; CDR3 protein: CASSASWGGNTEAFF
D gene: NA; clone size: NA; J gene: TRBJ1-2; V gene: TRBV19; CDR3 DNA: TGTGCCAGTACCGAGAATGGTATCAGGAGCTACACCTTC; CDR3 protein: CASTENGIRSYTF
D gene: TRBD1; clone size: NA; J gene: TRBJ2-2; V gene: TRBV28; CDR3 DNA: TGTGCCAGCAGGCCACTCCAGGGGGCAGGCACCGGGGAGCTGTTTTTT; CDR3 protein: CASRPLQGAGTGELFF